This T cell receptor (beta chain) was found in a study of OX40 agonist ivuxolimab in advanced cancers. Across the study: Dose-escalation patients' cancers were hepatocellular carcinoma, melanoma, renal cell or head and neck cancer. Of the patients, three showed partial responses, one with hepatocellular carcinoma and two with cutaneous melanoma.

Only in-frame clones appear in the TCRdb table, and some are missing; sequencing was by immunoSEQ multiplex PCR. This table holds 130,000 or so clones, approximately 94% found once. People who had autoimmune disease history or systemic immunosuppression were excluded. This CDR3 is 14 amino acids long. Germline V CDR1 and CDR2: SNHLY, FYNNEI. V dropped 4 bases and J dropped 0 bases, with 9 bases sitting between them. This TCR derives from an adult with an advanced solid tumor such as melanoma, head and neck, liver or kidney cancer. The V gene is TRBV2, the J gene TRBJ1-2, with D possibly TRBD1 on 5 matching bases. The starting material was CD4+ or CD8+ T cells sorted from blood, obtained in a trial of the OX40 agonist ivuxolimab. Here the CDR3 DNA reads TGTGCCAGCAGTGTACAGGAAGCTAACTATGGCTACACCTTC. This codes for CASSVQEANYGYTF.